This T cell receptor (beta chain) is from a study of CD8 T cells in ankylosing spondylitis (dated by TCRdb to the late 2010s). Regarding the research as a whole: T cell receptor beta repertoires were profiled in healthy donors and ankylosing spondylitis patients so that disease-linked TCR variants could be found. In total, the full study cohort was made up of 110 or so healthy donors and about two dozen ankylosing spondylitis patients. Samples of peripheral blood were taken, and for ankylosing spondylitis patients, synovial fluid was collected as well.

CDR1 is given as SNHLY and CDR2 as FYNNEI, both from the germline V gene. V is cut back by 4 bases and J by 0 bases, with 3 bases in the junction unmatched. The CDR3 has 15 amino acids, counting the end cysteine and phenylalanine. The entry retains the CDR3 DNA only, 45 bases that are in frame from base 1. This clonotype was counted between two and nine times. Its antigen specificity is not known. Per-base quality was not reported, and no clone a single base away is much larger than it. TCRdb lists the instrument as Illumina HiSeq 2500. Quantitative 5'-RACE with molecular barcodes was used to prepare TCR beta libraries. Regarding the original processing steps: A new computational method, built on a probabilistic model of VDJ rearrangement, was used to identify disease-linked TCR variants. TCRdb reprocessed the public reads (quality trimming at Q25 with fastp, clone calling with MiXCR) and kept in-frame beta chains. Every CDR3 protein is listed once, alongside the most common genes and DNA of its rows. These V and J calls are TCRdb output, not the study's own analysis. The sample data list approximately 540,000 distinct CDR3 sequences, and roughly 13% of these were observed just once. The top ten hold almost 7% of the sample.

The paper's findings and limits, for the study overall: A TCR beta motif of 8 or 9 highly homologous amino acid variants appeared characteristic of blood from ankylosing spondylitis patients. The disease-linked clones were reported as significantly enriched in matched synovial fluid samples from ankylosing spondylitis patients. In peripheral blood, the disease-linked clones were found at relatively low frequencies and had a CD8+ phenotype. Some motif variants were previously reported in synovial fluid and blood of reactive arthritis patients, suggesting common disease-initiation mechanisms.

This sequence was found in a male donor with ankylosing spondylitis. The chain couples TRBV2 to TRBJ2-1; the central 7 bases match TRBD2. Sequenced sample: blood, either unsorted or a sorted T cell fraction (not recorded which). The DNA sequence reads TGTGCCAGCAGTGTGAGGGAGGGCTCCTACAATGAGCAGTTCTTC. Its coded protein is CASSVREGSYNEQFF.